A selection of T cell receptor beta chains follows, all from one sample in a study of blood T cells in healthy people across ages. Each CDR3 protein gets one entry after TCRdb re-called the 5' RACE reads with MiXCR. The sample shows about 570,000 distinct CDR3 sequences, 27% of them seen only once. The sequencing input was blood. The receptor source for this set is a woman between 65 and 79 years old in good health. CDR3s include the opening cysteine and the closing phenylalanine or tryptophan. D genes are given only for firm matches. Expanded clones are given a class, and other clones once, few, many or no size at all.

abundance,j_gene,d_gene,v_gene,CDR3aa,CDR3nt
-,TRBJ1-3,-,TRBV19,CASRIDSSGNTIYF,TGTGCCAGTAGGATCGACAGTTCTGGAAACACCATATATTTT
-,TRBJ2-7,-,TRBV5-1,CASSFSSLDSVYEQYF,TGCGCCAGCAGCTTTTCATCTCTCGATAGCGTCTACGAGCAGTACTTC
-,TRBJ1-1,-,TRBV7-3,CASSVLQGLNTEAFF,TGTGCCAGCAGCGTCCTACAGGGACTGAACACTGAAGCTTTCTTT
-,TRBJ2-5,-,TRBV6-6,CASSYGGMETQYF,TGTGCCAGCAGTTATGGGGGGATGGAGACCCAGTACTTC
few,TRBJ2-1,TRBD2,TRBV5-1,CASSLGGAGTYNEQFF,TGCGCCAGCAGCTTGGGTGGAGCGGGGACCTACAATGAGCAGTTCTTC
few,TRBJ1-1,-,TRBV2,CASLDRPNTEAFF,TGTGCCAGCTTGGACAGACCGAACACTGAAGCTTTCTTT
-,TRBJ1-2,-,TRBV7-2,CASSLNVWEEGYTF,TGTGCCAGCAGCTTAAACGTATGGGAAGAGGGCTACACCTTC
few,TRBJ2-1,-,TRBV5-6,CASSPGGPNSYNEQFF,TGTGCCAGCAGCCCCGGGGGGCCCAACTCCTACAATGAGCAGTTCTTC
few,TRBJ1-5,-,TRBV5-1,CASSPGDENQPQHF,TGCGCCAGCAGCCCGGGAGACGAAAATCAGCCCCAGCATTTT
-,TRBJ2-3,-,TRBV29-1,CSVEGGEASGTDTQYF,TGCAGCGTTGAAGGGGGTGAAGCCAGCGGCACAGATACGCAGTATTTT
-,TRBJ2-1,TRBD2,TRBV4-2,CASSQEWASGYNEQFF,TGTGCCAGCAGCCAAGAGTGGGCTAGCGGGTACAATGAGCAGTTCTTC
-,TRBJ2-1,TRBD2,TRBV29-1,CSVEDPTSASYNEQFF,TGCAGCGTTGAAGATCCGACTAGCGCATCCTACAATGAGCAGTTCTTC
few,TRBJ1-1,-,TRBV5-4,CASSPDPGRNTEAFF,TGTGCCAGCAGCCCGGACCCGGGGCGGAACACTGAAGCTTTCTTT
-,TRBJ2-1,-,TRBV19,CASSSRDTDNEQFF,TGTGCCAGTAGTAGCCGGGACACCGACAATGAGCAGTTCTTC
-,TRBJ2-7,TRBD2,TRBV5-1,CASATGTSGSYEQYF,TGCGCCAGCGCCACCGGGACTAGCGGATCCTACGAGCAGTACTTC
-,TRBJ2-1,TRBD2,TRBV29-1,CSAGGTSGGAGTYEQFF,TGCAGCGCCGGTGGGACTAGCGGGGGGGCCGGGACATATGAGCAGTTCTTC
few,TRBJ2-5,-,TRBV21-1,CASSTRREGEQYF,TGTGCCAGCAGCACCAGGAGAGAGGGGGAGCAGTACTTC
-,TRBJ1-6,-,TRBV7-2,CASRPGGAIGSPLHF,TGTGCCAGCCGCCCCGGGGGCGCGATAGGGTCACCCCTCCACTTT
-,TRBJ1-2,TRBD1,TRBV4-1,CASSPGTAARSGYGYTF,TGCGCCAGCAGCCCGGGGACAGCTGCACGCTCGGGCTATGGCTACACCTTC
-,TRBJ2-5,TRBD2,TRBV20-1,CSATGLAEQETQYF,TGCAGTGCTACGGGACTAGCGGAACAAGAGACCCAGTACTTC
-,TRBJ2-4,-,TRBV7-9,CASSLEVAKNIQYF,TGTGCCAGCAGCTTAGAGGTAGCCAAAAACATTCAGTACTTC
once,TRBJ2-7,TRBD1,TRBV7-7,CASSPWTGAYEQYF,TGTGCTAGCAGCCCGTGGACAGGGGCCTACGAGCAGTACTTC
-,TRBJ2-3,-,TRBV7-8,CASSLDSFTDTQYF,TGTGCCAGCAGCTTGGATAGCTTCACAGATACGCAGTATTTT
few,TRBJ1-1,-,TRBV7-2,CASSWRGLRSTEAFF,TGTGCCAGCAGCTGGCGGGGACTTCGTAGTACTGAAGCTTTCTTT
many,TRBJ2-7,-,TRBV10-3,CAISERKDRSYEQYF,TGTGCCATCAGTGAGAGGAAGGACCGCTCCTACGAGCAGTACTTC
few,TRBJ2-1,TRBD2,TRBV3-1,CASSPTAKSGTYNEQFF,TGTGCCAGCAGCCCCACCGCCAAAAGCGGGACCTACAATGAGCAGTTCTTC
few,TRBJ2-2,-,TRBV2,CASSTEKNTGELFF,TGTGCCAGTTCGACGGAGAAGAACACCGGGGAGCTGTTTTTT
-,TRBJ1-5,TRBD1,TRBV18,CASGTGGLQPQHF,TGTGCCAGCGGAACAGGGGGCCTTCAGCCCCAGCATTTT
-,TRBJ2-2,-,TRBV4-3,CASSQVGANTGELFF,TGCGCCAGCAGCCAAGTGGGAGCGAACACCGGGGAGCTGTTTTTT
few,TRBJ2-3,TRBD2,TRBV25-1,CASSEPSGGPTPSTDTQYF,TGTGCCAGCAGTGAACCTAGCGGGGGCCCGACCCCTAGCACAGATACGCAGTATTTT
-,TRBJ1-1,TRBD1,TRBV6-1,CASSTGTGVLGVDTEAFF,TGTGCCAGCAGTACCGGGACAGGGGTCTTGGGTGTAGACACTGAAGCTTTCTTT
-,TRBJ1-2,TRBD1,TRBV9,CASSTGTVSYGYTF,TGTGCCAGCAGCACTGGGACAGTCTCCTATGGCTACACCTTC
-,TRBJ1-5,-,TRBV6-2/TRBV6-3,CASSPGQLPSNQPQHF,TGTGCCAGCAGTCCAGGACAGCTTCCGAGCAATCAGCCCCAGCATTTT
-,TRBJ2-3,-,TRBV20-1,CSAGTAADTQYF,TGCAGTGCGGGGACGGCGGCAGATACGCAGTATTTT
-,TRBJ1-5,TRBD1,TRBV6-5,CASSSGTGGWPQHF,TGTGCCAGCAGTAGCGGGACAGGGGGATGGCCCCAGCATTTT
-,TRBJ1-2,TRBD1,TRBV18,CASSPFSGGAYGYTF,TGTGCCAGCTCACCATTTTCAGGGGGCGCTTATGGCTACACCTTC
few,TRBJ1-6,-,TRBV6-6,CASSPHNSPLHF,TGTGCCAGCAGCCCCCATAATTCACCCCTCCACTTT
-,TRBJ2-7,-,TRBV19,CASSIDLGSSYEQYF,TGTGCCAGTAGTATAGATCTCGGCAGCTCCTACGAGCAGTACTTC
few,TRBJ1-4,-,TRBV12-3/TRBV12-4,CASSIPSRDEKLFF,TGTGCCAGCAGTATCCCCTCCAGAGATGAAAAACTGTTTTTT
few,TRBJ2-7,-,TRBV4-3,CASSQDLGTAYEQYF,TGCGCCAGCAGCCAAGATTTGGGTACGGCCTACGAGCAGTACTTC
few,TRBJ2-3,-,TRBV20-1,CSARVGVGTDTQYF,TGCAGTGCTAGAGTGGGCGTTGGAACAGATACGCAGTATTTT
few,TRBJ1-5,-,TRBV7-9,CASSLGVSRPQHF,TGTGCCAGCAGCTTAGGGGTATCACGGCCCCAGCATTTT
many,TRBJ2-7,TRBD2,TRBV6-1,CASRPGLAGALIIYEQYF,TGTGCCAGCAGGCCGGGACTAGCGGGGGCCCTCATCATTTACGAGCAGTACTTC
-,TRBJ1-4,-,TRBV5-6,CASSLNQGLPEKLFF,TGTGCCAGCAGCTTGAACCAGGGTTTACCAGAAAAACTGTTTTTT
-,TRBJ2-1,TRBD2,TRBV6-2/TRBV6-3,CASSWRTSGSHNEQFF,TGTGCCAGCAGTTGGAGGACTAGCGGGAGCCACAATGAGCAGTTCTTC
many,TRBJ2-7,TRBD1,TRBV28,CASSIQGNEQYF,TGTGCCAGCAGTATACAGGGGAACGAGCAGTACTTC
few,TRBJ1-2,-,TRBV7-8,CASSLRAQAAYGYTF,TGTGCCAGCAGCTTACGGGCCCAGGCAGCCTATGGCTACACCTTC
many,TRBJ1-4,-,TRBV5-1,CASSLRAGVDEKLFF,TGCGCCAGCAGCTTGCGGGCGGGGGTAGACGAAAAACTGTTTTTT
few,TRBJ2-7,-,TRBV9,CASSVGGLKMYEQYF,TGTGCCAGCAGCGTAGGAGGCCTCAAGATGTACGAGCAGTACTTC
-,TRBJ1-1,-,TRBV4-3,CASSQRAGANTEAFF,TGCGCCAGCAGCCAACGGGCGGGGGCGAACACTGAAGCTTTCTTT
-,TRBJ2-4,-,TRBV4-1,CASSGLGVAKNIQYF,TGCGCCAGCAGCGGATTGGGGGTAGCCAAAAACATTCAGTACTTC
-,TRBJ2-1,-,TRBV12-3/TRBV12-4,CASSFERTGEQFF,TGTGCCAGCAGTTTCGAAAGGACCGGTGAGCAGTTCTTC
-,TRBJ1-2,-,TRBV19,CASSIPSFGAESYGYTF,TGTGCCAGTAGTATTCCCTCCTTTGGGGCAGAATCCTATGGCTACACCTTC
few,TRBJ1-2,TRBD1,TRBV10-3,CAISGDREAYGYTF,TGTGCCATCAGTGGGGACAGGGAGGCCTATGGCTACACCTTC
-,TRBJ2-3,-,TRBV24-1,CATSGGGGFTDTQYF,TGTGCCACCAGTGGAGGAGGGGGGTTCACAGATACGCAGTATTTT
few,TRBJ1-1,TRBD1,TRBV12-3/TRBV12-4,CASRLTGITEAFF,TGTGCCAGCAGACTGACAGGGATTACTGAAGCTTTCTTT